This TCR beta chain was obtained from a study of T cells in Graves' hyperthyroidism and ophthalmopathy. Across the study: Peripheral blood specimens were obtained at initial diagnosis, prior to any treatment.

Hyperthyroidism was newly diagnosed in patients aged 18 to 65 (duration under 2 months). The study left out patients who had uncontrolled infection, other autoimmune disease, pregnancy or lactation. The investigators amplified TCR beta CDR3 regions from RNA transcripts. The TCR CDR3 first-round RT-PCR relied on the HTBI primer set. TCRdb re-called the multiplex PCR reads with MiXCR, one entry per CDR3 protein. The data hold under 350,000 distinct CDR3 sequences, with around 25% observed a single time. Trimming removed 1 base at V and 1 base at J, with 10 bases between. Germline V gives CDR1 SGHAT, CDR2 FQNNGV. This CDR3 spans 15 amino acids. There are a few counts of this clonotype.

The sequenced material came from blood. The clonotype was recovered from a man aged 35-49 years with Graves' hyperthyroidism that later progressed to Graves' ophthalmopathy. The chain carries TRBV11-2 and TRBJ1-1, with D unclear. CDR3 residues: CASSLGAGRNTEAFF. The CDR3 DNA reads TGTGCCAGCAGCTTAGGAGCAGGACGGAACACTGAAGCTTTCTTT.